Following are 24 T cell receptor beta chains from one sample sequenced in a study of beta chain features in type 1 diabetes. Findings and caveats of the study: Shorter TCRB CDR3s, moderately but significantly so, marked every one of the four CD4+ subsets in Type 1 diabetes patients.

What was sequenced were expressed TCRB transcripts, since all of the isolated RNA had been reverse transcribed. This table comes from immunoSEQ multiplex PCR, and its TCRdb copy is limited to in-frame clones, with some not included. Of 600,000 or so clones in the sample, about an eighth were seen once. No antigen has been assigned to these receptors. Sequencing input: naive CD4+ T cells from blood. All receptors derive from a man aged 30 to 45 with type 1 diabetes.

This clone was observed a few times. This sequence joins TRBV5-1 and TRBJ1-6, with TRBD1 as a possible D gene (6 bases). Germline V gene sequence: CDR1 SGHRS, CDR2 YFSETQ. Trimming cost V 4 bases and J 6 bases, with 8 bases left between them. The CDR3 totals 13 residues. For the CDR3, the DNA is TGCGCCAGCAGCGTGGACAGTAATTCACCCCTCCACTTT. It yields the protein CASSVDSNSPLHF.

This clone was detected a few times. This chain links TRBV23-1 with TRBJ1-1; no reliable D call. TRBV23-1 is sorted into the ORF group, with uncertain function. The V end was cut by 2 bases, the J end by 0 bases, with 7 bases between. CDR3 length: 14 residues. In DNA form, the CDR3 reads TGCGCCAGCAGTCAACAGGCTATGAACACTGAAGCTTTCTTT. Its protein product is CASSQQAMNTEAFF.

The V call is TRBV5-6, the J call TRBJ2-1; 12 positions match TRBD2. Per germline, CDR1 SGHDT and CDR2 YYEEEE. The CDR3 is made up of 15 amino acids. V dropped 0 bases and J dropped 9; count of bases not matched to a gene: 4. The CDR3 DNA reads TGTGCCAGCAGCTTGGGACTAGCGGGGGCCGGTGAGCAGTTCTTC. This encodes CASSLGLAGAGEQFF.

This clone was seen a few times. The V call is TRBV2, the J call TRBJ1-2; a possible D gene is TRBD1 (6 bases). V was clipped by 3 bases and J by 0 bases, with 11 bases between them. The CDR3 runs 15 residues. Germline V gene sequence: CDR1 SNHLY, CDR2 FYNNEI. The CDR3 DNA is TGTGCCAGCAGTGACTCGGGGGCAGCTAACTATGGCTACACCTTC. It specifies CASSDSGAANYGYTF.

The chain uses TRBV30 and TRBJ2-7; TRBD1 agrees at 7 bases. With V trimmed by 2 bases and J by 4 bases, 14 bases remained unmatched. Per germline, CDR1 GTSNPN and CDR2 SVGIG (reference sequence). The CDR3 runs to 16 residues. This CDR3 is CAWSSRGTDPWYEQYF. CDR3 sequence (DNA): TGTGCCTGGAGTTCGCGAGGGACAGACCCTTGGTACGAGCAGTACTTC. The whole variable domain, filled in from reference TRBV30 and TRBJ2-7, reads SQTIHQWPATLVQPVGSPLSLECTVEGTSNPNLYWYRQAAGRGLQLLFYSVGIGQISSEVPQNLSASRPQDRQFILSSKKLLLSDSGFYLCAWSSRGTDPWYEQYFGPGTRLTVT.

This clone was observed a few times. The chain recombines TRBV2 with TRBJ1-2, with 9 bases that match TRBD1. The CDR3 loop spans 13 amino acids. Germline V gene data show CDR1 as SNHLY and CDR2 as FYNNEI. V shed 5 bases, J shed 4 bases, and the junction held 2 bases outside the gene matches. CDR3 nucleotide sequence: TGTGCCAGCAGTTGGGACAGGGCCTATGGCTACACCTTC. Its translation: CASSWDRAYGYTF.

The chain couples TRBV7-9 to TRBJ2-7; D uncertain. The CDR3 is 13 amino acids. Trimming took off 2 bases at V and 0 bases at J, with 5 bases between the two ends. The germline V gene has CDR1 SEHNR and CDR2 FQNEAQ (reference sequence). Here the CDR3 reads CASSLPSSYEQYF. The DNA of the CDR3 is TGTGCCAGCAGCTTACCCTCCTCCTACGAGCAGTACTTC.

This clone was counted only a few times. This chain joins TRBV2 and TRBJ2-1, with D uncertain. Between the trimmed V and J ends, which lost 3 bases and 7 bases, there was a span of 10 bases. Germline V gene lookup returns CDR1 SNHLY and CDR2 FYNNEI. The CDR3 spans 13 residues. Here the CDR3 reads CASSDLPRNEQFF. The CDR3 DNA sequence: TGTGCCAGCAGTGATTTGCCCAGGAATGAGCAGTTCTTC.

This rearrangement joins TRBV19 to TRBJ2-4, with D unclear. Trimming removed 6 bases from V and 7 bases from J, with 7 bases in between. CDR1 is LNHDA, CDR2 SQIVND, per germline (reference sequence). This CDR3 spans 11 amino acids. CDR3 amino acids: CASSSVNIQYF. The DNA for the CDR3 is TGTGCCAGTAGCTCTGTCAACATTCAGTACTTC.

The chain joins TRBV10-3 to TRBJ2-3, with TRBD1 matching 7 bases. Per the germline V gene, CDR1 is ENHRY and CDR2 is SYGVKD. CDR3 size: 13 residues. The V segment lost 7 bases and the J segment 6 bases; nucleotides outside the gene matches: 7. CDR3 sequence: CAITGTAGDTQYF. CDR3 coding DNA: TGTGCCATCACGGGGACAGCCGGGGATACGCAGTATTTT.

The chain recombines TRBV29-1 with TRBJ2-2; TRBD1 or TRBD2 may be the D gene (5 bases each). This CDR3 has 15 amino acids. The V and J ends lost 5 bases and 6 bases respectively, with 19 bases between them. From germline, CDR1 is SQVTM and CDR2 ANQGSEA. CDR3 DNA sequence: TGCAGCGTTAGCGACCCTAGGGGAGCTGCCGGGGAGCTGTTTTTT. Protein sequence: CSVSDPRGAAGELFF.

This rearrangement joins TRBV30 to TRBJ2-7; 8 bases line up with TRBD1. V shed 4 bases, J shed 3 bases, and the junction held 2 bases outside the gene matches. CDR1 GTSNPN and CDR2 SVGIG come from the germline V gene (reference sequence). The CDR3 is 12 residues long. The CDR3 here is CAWTTGGYEQYF. CDR3 coding DNA: TGTGCCTGGACCACAGGGGGCTACGAGCAGTACTTC.

The V and J genes are TRBV9 and TRBJ2-7; 9 nucleotides line up with TRBD1. J was trimmed by 5 bases and V by 0 bases; bases with no gene match: 3. This CDR3 has 14 residues. Germline-derived CDR1 and CDR2 are SGDLS and YYNGEE. CDR3 sequence: CASSVDWTGDEQYF. Written as DNA, the CDR3 is TGTGCCAGCAGCGTAGATTGGACAGGGGACGAGCAGTACTTC.

This clone was seen a handful of times. The rearrangement uses TRBV30 and TRBJ1-6; a weak D match, TRBD1 (6 bases). This CDR3 has 15 residues. The germline V and J ends were trimmed by 3 bases and 4 bases, with 13 bases remaining between them. The germline V gene has CDR1 GTSNPN and CDR2 SVGIG (reference sequence). The CDR3 DNA sequence: TGTGCCTGGAGCTGGAGGGGGGCTTATAATTCACCCCTCCACTTT. It is translated as CAWSWRGAYNSPLHF.

This clone has only a few counts. The rearrangement uses TRBV5-4 and TRBJ2-7; TRBD1 aligns across 7 bases. V dropped 4 bases and J dropped 4; count of bases not matched to a gene: 8. The length of the CDR3 is 14 residues. Germline V CDR1 and CDR2: SGHNT, YYREEE (reference sequence). The CDR3 DNA is TGTGCCAGCAGCCGGGGACAGTTGTCTTACGAGCAGTACTTC. This translates into CASSRGQLSYEQYF.

This clone turned up a few times. This chain links TRBV13 with TRBJ2-5; tentatively, D is TRBD2 (6 bases). The germline V gene has CDR1 PRHDT and CDR2 FYEKMQ (reference sequence). The CDR3 covers 15 residues. V was trimmed by 0 bases and J by 0 bases, leaving 8 bases between them. In DNA form, the CDR3 reads TGTGCCAGCAGCTTAGGGGCGGGACACCAAGAGACCCAGTACTTC. This sequence encodes CASSLGAGHQETQYF. Supplemented by reference TRBV13 and TRBJ2-5, the full variable domain reads AAGVIQSPRHLIKEKRETATLKCYPIPRHDTVYWYQQGPGQDPQFLISFYEKMQSDKGSIPDRFSAQQFSDYHSELNMSSLELGDSALYFCASSLGAGHQETQYFGPGTRLLVL.

The chain combines TRBV7-2 with TRBJ1-5; no clear D gene. The V gene lost 5 bases and the J gene lost 3 bases, with 17 bases spanning the gap. The CDR3 sequence is 16 residues long. Germline loops: CDR1 SGHTA, CDR2 FQGNSA. The CDR3 bases are TGTGCCAGCAGCCCTATTGGATCCCCAACCAATCAGCCCCAGCATTTT. Translating gives CASSPIGSPTNQPQHF. The full variable domain, its missing parts supplied by reference TRBV7-2 and TRBJ1-5, is GAGVSQSPSNKVTEKGKDVELRCDPISGHTALYWYRQSLGQGLEFLIYFQGNSAPDKSGLPSDRFSAERTGGSVSTLTIQRTQQEDSAVYLCASSPIGSPTNQPQHFGDGTRLSIL.

The chain joins TRBV19 to TRBJ2-1; TRBD1 matches at 7 bases. J gave up 8 bases and V 6 bases, and 4 bases lay outside the gene matches. CDR1 is LNHDA and CDR2 is SQIVND in the germline V gene (reference sequence). This CDR3 contains 12 residues. CDR3 protein: CASSQTGHEQFF. In DNA form, the CDR3 reads TGTGCCAGTAGCCAGACAGGGCATGAGCAGTTCTTC. Variable domain in full (rest from reference TRBV19 and TRBJ2-1): DGGITQSPKYLFRKEGQNVTLSCEQNLNHDAMYWYRQDPGQGLRLIYYSQIVNDFQKGDIAEGYSVSREKKESFPLTVTSAQKNPTAFYLCASSQTGHEQFFGPGTRLTVL.

This clone was seen more than once but under ten times. The chain uses TRBV5-6 and TRBJ2-7, with unresolved D. Trimming stripped 4 bases from V and 1 base from J, with 15 bases between. Germline-derived CDR1 and CDR2 are SGHDT and YYEEEE. The CDR3 extends over 15 amino acids. The CDR3 sequence is CASSPWTGRSYEQYF. The CDR3 DNA sequence: TGTGCCAGCAGCCCCTGGACGGGTCGATCCTACGAGCAGTACTTC.

This clone was observed a few times. The J gene is TRBJ2-5, the V gene TRBV19, with 11 nucleotides matching TRBD1. The CDR3 spans 14 residues. Looked up from germline, CDR1 is LNHDA and CDR2 is SQIVND (reference sequence). Unmatched junction bases numbered 5, after V lost 6 bases and J lost 5 bases. CDR3 DNA sequence: TGTGCCAGTAGCCGGACAGGGGGCGCGGAGACCCAGTACTTC. As protein: CASSRTGGAETQYF.

This chain links TRBV5-1 with TRBJ2-7; TRBD2 aligns across 11 bases. CDR3 size: 15 residues. The junction had 6 bases not matched to a gene; V was cut back by 4 bases and J by 3 bases. Germline lookup yields CDR1 SGHRS and CDR2 YFSETQ. CDR3 region: CASSVLAGALYEQYF. The CDR3 bases are TGCGCCAGCAGCGTACTAGCGGGGGCCCTCTACGAGCAGTACTTC.

In the case of this clone: This sample includes further DNA sequences coding for the same CDR3. The chain recombines TRBV9 with TRBJ2-1; D is undetermined. The CDR3 loop spans 12 amino acids. Trimming cost V 0 bases and J 8 bases, with 6 bases left between them. Germline CDR1 SGDLS, CDR2 YYNGEE. The CDR3: CASSVALDEQFF. As DNA, the CDR3 is TGTGCCAGCAGCGTAGCTCTGGATGAGCAGTTCTTC. The full variable domain, its missing parts supplied by reference TRBV9 and TRBJ2-1, is DSGVTQTPKHLITATGQRVTLRCSPRSGDLSVYWYQQSLDQGLQFLIQYYNGEERAKGNILERFSAQQFPDLHSELNLSSLELGDSALYFCASSVALDEQFFGPGTRLTVL.

This rearrangement joins TRBV6-1 to TRBJ2-4, with D tentatively TRBD1 (5 bases). The germline V gene has CDR1 MNHNS and CDR2 SASEGT. V gave up 3 bases and J gave up 0 bases, with 21 bases separating them. The CDR3 consists of 19 residues. As DNA, the CDR3 is TGTGCCAGCAGTGAGGATCGAGCACAGGCGGATTTAGCCAAAAACATTCAGTACTTC. As protein: CASSEDRAQADLAKNIQYF.

The chain uses TRBV9 and TRBJ2-5; the D gene is possibly TRBD2 (6 bases). The germline gives CDR1 SGDLS, CDR2 YYNGEE. The CDR3 totals 15 residues. The V end lost 4 bases, the J end lost 2 bases, and 15 bases lay between the germline ends. CDR3 sequence reads: CASSRSSAGQETQYF. The CDR3 DNA reads as TGTGCCAGCAGCCGATCGTCGGCGGGGCAAGAGACCCAGTACTTC.